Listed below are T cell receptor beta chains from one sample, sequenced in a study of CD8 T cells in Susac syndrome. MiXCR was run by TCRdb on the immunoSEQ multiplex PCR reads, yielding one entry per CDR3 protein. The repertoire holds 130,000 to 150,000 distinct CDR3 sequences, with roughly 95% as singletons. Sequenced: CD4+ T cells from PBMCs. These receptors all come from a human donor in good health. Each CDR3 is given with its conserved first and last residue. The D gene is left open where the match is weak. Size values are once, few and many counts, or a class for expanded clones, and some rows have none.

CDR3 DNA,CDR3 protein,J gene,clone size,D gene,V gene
TGTGCCAGCAGTTTAAGAGGAGCCAAAAACATTCAGTACTTC,CASSLRGAKNIQYF,TRBJ2-4,-,-,TRBV12-3/TRBV12-4
TGTGCCAGCCTGAGAAATGAAAAACTGTTTTTT,CASLRNEKLFF,TRBJ1-4,-,-,TRBV6-1
TGTGCCAGTAGTGCGTCTGGCACAGATACGCAGTATTTT,CASSASGTDTQYF,TRBJ2-3,once,-,TRBV19
TGTGCCAGCAGTCGGGACGGCTACGAGCAGTACTTC,CASSRDGYEQYF,TRBJ2-7,-,-,TRBV7-9
TGCGCCAGCAGTGAGCTGGGTCGGAGTGGCTACACCTTC,CASSELGRSGYTF,TRBJ1-2,once,-,TRBV10-2
TGCGCCAGCACCCCCAGGACAGGGTTGAACACTGAAGCTTTCTTT,CASTPRTGLNTEAFF,TRBJ1-1,-,TRBD1,TRBV5-1
TGTGCCTGGAGTGTGGGCGGGACAGGTAGCAATCAGCCCCAGCATTTT,CAWSVGGTGSNQPQHF,TRBJ1-5,-,TRBD1,TRBV30
TGTGCCACCTTAGAGCGGACCCGGCTGACTGATACGCAGTATTTT,CATLERTRLTDTQYF,TRBJ2-3,-,-,TRBV12-3/TRBV12-4
TGTGCTAGTGGTTTGGCCCGACTAGCGGGAGTTGACAATGAGCAGTTCTTC,CASGLARLAGVDNEQFF,TRBJ2-1,-,TRBD2,TRBV12-5
TGCGCCAGCAGCTTCGGACTAGCGAGGTCGGACTACAATGAGCAGTTCTTC,CASSFGLARSDYNEQFF,TRBJ2-1,-,TRBD2,TRBV5-1
TGCAGCGTTGAGGTCGGGACAGCGAACACTGAAGCTTTCTTT,CSVEVGTANTEAFF,TRBJ1-1,-,TRBD1,TRBV29-1
TGCAGCGCAGGGCCCACAGATACGCAGTATTTT,CSAGPTDTQYF,TRBJ2-3,once,-,TRBV29-1
TGCAGTGCTAGACGGGACACCGACCCGGACCAGTACTTC,CSARRDTDPDQYF,TRBJ2-5,-,-,TRBV20-1
TGTGCCAGCAGCTTCTCCCCTCGCAGACTAGCGGGAGGTGGCACAGATACGCAGTATTTT,CASSFSPRRLAGGGTDTQYF,TRBJ2-3,-,TRBD2,TRBV11-2
TGCGCCAGCAGCCAAGGAGGACAGGGAAGCTCCTACAATGAGCAGTTCTTC,CASSQGGQGSSYNEQFF,TRBJ2-1,-,TRBD1,TRBV4-1
TGCAGTGCTGCCACCCTATGGGGAGAGCAGTTCTTC,CSAATLWGEQFF,TRBJ2-1,-,-,TRBV20-1
TGTGCCAGCAGCACGCAGATCTACTATGGCTACACCTTC,CASSTQIYYGYTF,TRBJ1-2,-,-,TRBV6-5
TGTGCCAGCAGTTTGGGCCTACCGGGCGAGCAGTACTTC,CASSLGLPGEQYF,TRBJ2-7,-,-,TRBV28
TGTGCCAGCAGAGACCTAGGGGTTAAACTGTTTTTT,CASRDLGVKLFF,TRBJ1-4,-,-,TRBV12-3/TRBV12-4
TGTGCCAGCAGCATATCTGGGGCCAACGTCCTGACTTTC,CASSISGANVLTF,TRBJ2-6,-,-,TRBV7-3
TGTGCCAGCAGCGAAACTAGCGGGGGTTTCAATGAGCAGTTCTTC,CASSETSGGFNEQFF,TRBJ2-1,-,TRBD2,TRBV4-2
TGTGCCCGGGGACAGGGGGGCACTGAAGCTTTCTTT,CARGQGGTEAFF,TRBJ1-1,-,TRBD1,TRBV30
TGTGCCAGCTCCCCGCCGGGACTAGCGGAGTACGAGCAGTACTTC,CASSPPGLAEYEQYF,TRBJ2-7,-,TRBD2,TRBV18
TGTGCCAGCTCGCCAGGGCGCACCATATATTTT,CASSPGRTIYF,TRBJ1-3,-,-,TRBV18